This TCR beta chain was sequenced for a study of molecular identifiers for immune sequencing clone quantification. This clonotype was observed at least ten times. Preparation methods for the bulk TCR libraries were those previously described, with listed TCR primers. TCRdb called the PCR reads again in MiXCR, with one record for every CDR3 protein. Of tens of thousands of distinct CDR3 sequences listed, less than 20% were seen once; the top ten hold approximately 1.5%. As CD8+CD4-CCR7+CD45RA+ cells, naive CD8 T cells were sorted. Sequencing was carried out using naive CD8+ T cells from blood, with Jurkat cell RNA spiked in. Subset given: FACS-sorted CD8+CD4-CCR7+CD45RA+ naive T cells. This TCR was sampled from a human donor in good health. Some libraries in this study had Jurkat cell RNA spiked in.

This chain's CDR3 is CASKDERPPYEQYF. CDR3 DNA sequence: TGTGCCAGCAAGGACGAGCGGCCCCCCTACGAGCAGTACTTC. The chain links TRBV6-6 to TRBJ2-7; the D gene is possibly TRBD2 (5 bases). Trimming removed 7 bases at V and 2 bases at J, with 15 bases between. Germline assignment: CDR1 MNHNY and CDR2 SVGAGI (reference sequence). The CDR3 runs to 14 residues.